This TCR beta chain was captured in a study of T cells after yellow fever vaccination. J was trimmed by 5 bases and V by 2 bases; bases with no gene match: 7. The CDR3 covers 14 residues. Germline CDR1 SGDLS, CDR2 YYNGEE. TCRdb reprocessed the 5' RACE reads with MiXCR, giving one entry per CDR3 protein. The sample gives over 300,000 distinct CDR3 sequences, about 4% of which show up once; roughly 24% is in the top ten. The V call is TRBV9, the J call TRBJ2-7; the match to TRBD1 covers 7 bases. This receptor was obtained from a man aged 18 to 29 who received the YFV17D yellow fever vaccine. Sequencing was performed on PBMCs, taken 5 days after the yellow fever booster vaccination. CDR3 region: CASSVSQGPHEQYF. The CDR3 coding sequence is TGTGCCAGCAGCGTCTCACAGGGGCCCCACGAGCAGTACTTC.